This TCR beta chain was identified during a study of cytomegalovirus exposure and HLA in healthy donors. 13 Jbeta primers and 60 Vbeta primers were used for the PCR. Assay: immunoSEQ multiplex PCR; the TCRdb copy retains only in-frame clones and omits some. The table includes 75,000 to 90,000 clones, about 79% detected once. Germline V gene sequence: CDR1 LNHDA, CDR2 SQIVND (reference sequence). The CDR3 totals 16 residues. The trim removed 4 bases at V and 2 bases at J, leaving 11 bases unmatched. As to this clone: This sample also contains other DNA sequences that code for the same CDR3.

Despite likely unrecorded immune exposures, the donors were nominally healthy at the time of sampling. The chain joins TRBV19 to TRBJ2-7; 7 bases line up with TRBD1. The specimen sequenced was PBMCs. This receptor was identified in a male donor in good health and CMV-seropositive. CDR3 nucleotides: TGTGCCAGTAGTAGACAGGGTTCATCGGTCCCCTACGAGCAGTACTTC. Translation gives CASSRQGSSVPYEQYF.